The 14 T cell receptor beta chains in this list originate from one sample, sequenced in a study of cytomegalovirus exposure and HLA in healthy donors. Use of 60 Vbeta and 13 Jbeta primers characterized the PCR. Method: immunoSEQ multiplex PCR; TCRdb's copy keeps in-frame clones and lacks some. This sample has about 140,000 clones, with 70% to 85% found just once. Sequenced: PBMCs. These receptor sequences come from a man aged 30-40 years in good health and CMV-seropositive.

This chain connects TRBV7-3 to TRBJ2-5, with D unresolved. There are 13 residues in the CDR3. Per germline, CDR1 SGHTA and CDR2 FQGTGA. With 2 bases removed from V and 3 bases from J, the gap between germline ends came to 7 bases. The CDR3 DNA reads as TGTGCCAGCAGCTTAGTCCGGGAAGAGACCCAGTACTTC. Encoded protein: CASSLVREETQYF.

The gene calls are TRBV27 and TRBJ2-2, with D possibly being TRBD2 (5 bases). CDR1 is MNHEY and CDR2 is SMNVEV in the germline V gene (reference sequence). CDR3 length: 13 amino acids. With 2 bases removed from V and 5 bases from J, the gap between germline ends came to 6 bases. The CDR3 DNA is TGTGCCAGCAGTTTAATAGCGACCGGGGAGCTGTTTTTT. It codes for CASSLIATGELFF.

The chain employs TRBV6-1 and TRBJ1-1, with D maybe TRBD1 (6 bases). Germline-derived CDR1 and CDR2 are MNHNS and SASEGT. The CDR3 sequence is 15 residues long. V lost 2 bases and J 7 bases, leaving 17 bases between the germline ends. As DNA, the CDR3 is TGTGCCAGCAGTGAACGGGCGGGGGCGAGAATTGAAGCTTTCTTT. Protein: CASSERAGARIEAFF.

This CDR3 reads CASSEQVIENTEAFF. Written as DNA, the CDR3 is TGTGCCAGCAGCGAACAAGTAATTGAGAACACTGAAGCTTTCTTT. J is TRBJ1-1 and V is TRBV7-9; unclear D gene. Trimming shortened V by 5 bases and J by 1 base, and 14 bases separated the two germline ends. Germline CDR1 is SEHNR and CDR2 is FQNEAQ (reference sequence). CDR3 size: 15 residues.

This clone was recorded a few times. V usage is TRBV4-1 and J usage is TRBJ1-1; D is perhaps TRBD1 (5 bases). This CDR3 is 14 amino acids long. Trimming took 1 base from V and 5 from J, leaving 11 bases between them. Looked up from germline, CDR1 is MGHRA and CDR2 is YSYEKL. The CDR3 sequence: CASSQARAETEAFF. In DNA, the CDR3 is TGCGCCAGCAGCCAAGCCAGGGCTGAAACTGAAGCTTTCTTT.

The chain carries TRBV6-6 and TRBJ2-5; TRBD2 is a possible D gene (6 bases). The CDR3 consists of 15 residues. The V gene lost 0 bases and the J gene lost 11 bases, with 19 bases spanning the gap. CDR1 is MNHNY, CDR2 SVGAGI, per germline (reference sequence). The CDR3 reads CASSYSGTGREEQYF. CDR3 coding DNA: TGTGCCAGCAGTTACTCAGGGACCGGGAGAGAAGAGCAGTACTTC.

This clone was seen repeatedly, ten times or more. The chain is built from TRBV7-9 and TRBJ1-1; D is unclear. Germline V CDR1 and CDR2: SEHNR, FQNEAQ (reference sequence). The CDR3 has 15 amino acids. Deletions cut 5 bases from V and 4 bases from J, with 17 bases between. In nucleotides, the CDR3 is TGTGCCAGCAGCCCTCCCCTGGAGGCCTTCACTGAAGCTTTCTTT. Translated: CASSPPLEAFTEAFF. The full variable domain, with the rest looked up from reference TRBV7-9 and TRBJ1-1, is DTGVSQNPRHKITKRGQNVTFRCDPISEHNRLYWYRQTLGQGPEFLTYFQNEAQLEKSRLLSDRFSAERPKGSFSTLEIQRTEQGDSAMYLCASSPPLEAFTEAFFGQGTRLTVV.

This chain uses TRBV2 with TRBJ2-5; D is perhaps TRBD2 (6 bases). With 1 base removed from V and 5 bases from J, the gap between germline ends came to 11 bases. CDR1 and CDR2 from the germline V gene are SNHLY and FYNNEI. The CDR3 totals 14 residues. CDR3 DNA sequence: TGTGCCAGCAGTGAAGAATCGAGCGGGGAGACCCAGTACTTC. Translation: CASSEESSGETQYF.

This clone was counted between two and nine times. The rearrangement joins TRBV7-6 to TRBJ2-4, with TRBD1 as a possible D gene (6 bases). The CDR3 sequence is 15 residues long. Germline V gives CDR1 SGHVS, CDR2 FNYEAQ. V shed 5 bases and J shed 4 bases, with 15 bases lying between them. This CDR3 reads CASSARGDNKNIQYF. The CDR3 coding sequence is TGTGCCAGCAGCGCTCGAGGGGACAATAAAAACATTCAGTACTTC.

V gene TRBV21-1 combines with J gene TRBJ2-7; the table's D call, TRBD1, was not checked against the DNA. TRBV21-1 has pseudogene status. The CDR3 runs 15 residues. CDR3 sequence: CASSNCGRQGNEQYF. The DNA of the CDR3 is TGTGCCAGCAGCAATTGTGGGAGACAGGGGAACGAGCAGTACTTC.

The chain recombines TRBV7-2 with TRBJ2-5, with D possibly TRBD1 on 6 matching bases. Germline CDR1 reads SGHTA; CDR2 reads FQGNSA. There are 15 residues in the CDR3. V lost 5 bases, J lost 4 bases, and 17 bases lay in between. CDR3 residues: CASSPTAQGRETQYF. The CDR3 DNA reads as TGTGCCAGCAGCCCGACAGCCCAGGGGCGAGAGACCCAGTACTTC.

The chain is built from TRBV9 and TRBJ1-1, with D possibly being TRBD1 (6 bases). V lost 2 bases, J lost 7 bases, and 12 bases lay in between. In germline, CDR1 is SGDLS, CDR2 YYNGEE. The CDR3 consists of 13 residues. This chain's CDR3 is CASSVGGAGEAFF. In DNA form, the CDR3 reads TGTGCCAGCAGCGTCGGGGGGGCAGGTGAAGCTTTCTTT.

This chain links TRBV5-4 with TRBJ2-5; D not resolved. V shed 2 bases and J shed 3 bases, with 8 bases lying between them. The germline CDR1 and CDR2 sequences are SGHNT and YYREEE (reference sequence). There are 13 residues in the CDR3. CDR3 DNA: TGTGCCAGCAGCTTTAGAGGTGAAGAGACCCAGTACTTC. Protein: CASSFRGEETQYF.

The genes are TRBV28 and TRBJ2-5; a weak D match, TRBD2 (5 bases). The CDR3 length is 16 residues. The germline V gene has CDR1 MDHEN and CDR2 SYDVKM. The V end was cut by 2 bases, the J end by 1 base, with 14 bases between. The CDR3 region is CASSLTHGITQETQYF. In DNA form, the CDR3 reads TGTGCCAGCAGTTTAACCCACGGGATTACCCAAGAGACCCAGTACTTC. Variable domain in full (rest from reference TRBV28 and TRBJ2-5): DVKVTQSSRYLVKRTGEKVFLECVQDMDHENMFWYRQDPGLGLRLIYFSYDVKMKEKGDIPEGYSVSREKKERFSLILESASTNQTSMYLCASSLTHGITQETQYFGPGTRLLVL.